This TCR beta chain was found in a study of T cells in Graves' hyperthyroidism and ophthalmopathy. What was amplified from RNA transcripts were TCR beta CDR3 regions. First-round RT-PCR targeting the TCR CDR3 was performed with the HTBI primer set. In TCRdb, the multiplex PCR reads were re-called with MiXCR into one record per CDR3 protein. The data show fewer than 500,000 distinct CDR3 sequences, with about 14% seen just once and 13% held by the top ten. The CDR3 has 18 amino acids. Germline CDR1 and CDR2: MNHEY and SVGEGT. V gave up 2 bases and J gave up 5 bases; unmatched junction bases: 17. V usage is TRBV6-2 or TRBV6-3 and J usage is TRBJ2-5, with 7 nucleotides matching TRBD2. Sequenced sample: blood. The TCR sequence derives from a man between 18 and 35 years old with Graves' ophthalmopathy. CDR3: CASSYSGLAEKEWETQYF. The CDR3 DNA follows: TGTGCCAGCAGTTACAGTGGCCTAGCGGAAAAAGAATGGGAGACCCAGTACTTC.